The 27 T cell receptor beta chains in this list originate from one sample, sequenced in a study of cytomegalovirus exposure and HLA in healthy donors. Vbeta (60) and Jbeta (13) primers were used in the PCR. The assay was immunoSEQ multiplex PCR, and TCRdb's table has in-frame clones only and misses some. Of 150,000 to 200,000 clones listed, around 68% are singletons. The sequenced sample was PBMCs. The source of these receptors is a man younger than 40 in good health and CMV-seropositive.

The chain has TRBV6-5 and TRBJ1-1; D perhaps matches TRBD1 (6 bases). V lost 3 bases and J lost 11, with 16 bases in between. This CDR3 comprises 13 residues. The germline V gene has CDR1 MNHEY and CDR2 SVGAGI. The CDR3 spells CASSYYGRGEAFF. CDR3 DNA: TGTGCCAGCAGTTATTACGGGAGGGGGGAGGCTTTCTTT.

The chain combines TRBV10-3 with TRBJ1-1; no clear D. The germline CDR1 and CDR2 sequences are ENHRY and SYGVKD. Trimming left V 2 bases short and J 1 base short, with 8 bases between. The length of the CDR3 is 14 residues. The DNA for the CDR3 is TGTGCCATCAGTGAGGGCAACGAGAACACTGAAGCTTTCTTT. This encodes CAISEGNENTEAFF.

The J gene is TRBJ2-1, the V gene TRBV5-4; 9 nucleotides match TRBD1. V gave up 0 bases and J gave up 2 bases; unmatched junction bases: 6. The germline V gene has CDR1 SGHNT and CDR2 YYREEE (reference sequence). The CDR3 totals 17 residues. CDR3 region: CASSLGGGQGTYNEQFF. CDR3 bases: TGTGCCAGCAGCTTGGGGGGGGGACAGGGTACCTACAATGAGCAGTTCTTC.

The chain links TRBV6-5 to TRBJ2-1; 7 positions agree with TRBD2. CDR1 is MNHEY and CDR2 is SVGAGI in the germline V gene. The CDR3 is made up of 14 amino acids. With 6 bases clipped from V and 6 bases from J, the junction kept 8 bases outside the gene matches. The CDR3 nucleotides read TGTGCCAGCAGCCAGTGGGAGGGGCCCAATGAGCAGTTCTTC. Translation gives CASSQWEGPNEQFF.

J is TRBJ2-7 and V is TRBV27; 12 bases fit TRBD2. Germline V CDR1 and CDR2: MNHEY, SMNVEV (reference sequence). V dropped 5 bases and J dropped 0; count of bases not matched to a gene: 11. The CDR3 spans 18 residues. Here the CDR3 DNA reads TGTGCCAGCAGTCTACGTCCCGGGACTAGCGGGCACTCCTACGAGCAGTACTTC. This codes for CASSLRPGTSGHSYEQYF.

The chain combines TRBV28 with TRBJ2-1; D gene unclear. Germline CDR1 MDHEN, CDR2 SYDVKM. V was clipped by 4 bases and J by 4 bases, with 8 bases between them. The CDR3 is 13 amino acids. The CDR3 region is CASSSGEYNEQFF. DNA of the CDR3: TGTGCCAGCAGTTCCGGAGAATACAATGAGCAGTTCTTC.

The J gene is TRBJ2-1, the V gene TRBV28; weak D call: TRBD2 (6 bases). Trimming took 6 bases from V and 0 from J, leaving 12 bases between them. Germline V lookup: CDR1 MDHEN, CDR2 SYDVKM. CDR3 size: 15 residues. The CDR3 DNA is TGTGCCAGCAGGCGGGACTGGTCCTCCTACAATGAGCAGTTCTTC. Its protein product is CASRRDWSSYNEQFF. The whole variable domain, remainder taken from reference TRBV28 and TRBJ2-1, is DVKVTQSSRYLVKRTGEKVFLECVQDMDHENMFWYRQDPGLGLRLIYFSYDVKMKEKGDIPEGYSVSREKKERFSLILESASTNQTSMYLCASRRDWSSYNEQFFGPGTRLTVL.

CDR3 in DNA: TGTGCCAGCAGCCGTCTTTGGGGACTAGGGCCCCAAGAGACCCAGTACTTC. The encoded protein is CASSRLWGLGPQETQYF. This sequence joins TRBV27 and TRBJ2-5; 8 bases match TRBD2. V trimming: 6 bases; J trimming: 1 base; junction bases outside the gene matches: 13. The CDR3 has 17 amino acids. The germline V gene has CDR1 MNHEY and CDR2 SMNVEV (reference sequence).

V usage is TRBV30 and J usage is TRBJ1-5; a possible D gene is TRBD1 (5 bases). The length of the CDR3 is 20 residues. CDR1 GTSNPN and CDR2 SVGIG come from the germline V gene (reference sequence). Trimming stripped 0 bases from V and 1 base from J, with 25 bases between. The CDR3 loop is CAWSVLAGGSRGDSNQPQHF. The CDR3 DNA reads TGTGCCTGGAGTGTACTTGCCGGGGGATCCCGAGGTGACAGCAATCAGCCCCAGCATTTT.

The V and J genes are TRBV4-2 and TRBJ2-3; D is perhaps TRBD2 (6 bases). CDR1 and CDR2 from the germline V gene are LGHNA and YNFKEQ. Between the trimmed V and J ends, which lost 1 base and 2 bases, there was a span of 25 bases. This CDR3 is 20 amino acids long. CDR3 in DNA: TGTGCCAGCAGCCAAGGGGGGGTGGCCACCGTGAGCCTCTCCACAGATACGCAGTATTTT. It codes for CASSQGGVATVSLSTDTQYF.

This clone came up a few times. The chain employs TRBV9 and TRBJ2-1, with 9 bases fitting TRBD1. This CDR3 contains 15 residues. Per germline, CDR1 SGDLS and CDR2 YYNGEE. V dropped 2 bases and J dropped 7; count of bases not matched to a gene: 7. The CDR3 DNA is TGTGCCAGCAGCGTGGACAGGGGTCGAACAAATGAGCAGTTCTTC. Residues: CASSVDRGRTNEQFF.

This clone was detected only once. The CDR3 reads CASSLDPTTFAFF. The CDR3 bases are TGTGCCAGCAGCTTAGATCCAACTACCTTCGCCTTTTTT. The chain links TRBV7-6 to TRBJ2-2, with D hard to call. Germline values: CDR1 SGHVS, CDR2 FNYEAQ. The V and J ends lost 1 base and 17 bases respectively, with 17 bases between them. The CDR3 has 13 amino acids.

This clone came up once. The rearrangement uses TRBV5-6 and TRBJ1-4, with TRBD1 matching over 8 bases. The germline V gene has CDR1 SGHDT and CDR2 YYEEEE. J lost 8 bases, V lost 3 bases, and 9 bases had no gene match. CDR3 length equals 15 residues. The CDR3 loop reads CASSSTGATPEKLFF. The CDR3 bases are TGTGCCAGCAGCTCGACAGGGGCGACGCCCGAAAAACTGTTTTTT.

This clone was seen more than once but under ten times. J is TRBJ1-3 and V is TRBV4-1; tentatively, D is TRBD1 (5 bases). The CDR3 has 17 amino acids. The V and J ends lost 1 base and 3 bases respectively, with 16 bases between them. The germline V gene encodes CDR1 MGHRA and CDR2 YSYEKL. CDR3 coding DNA: TGCGCCAGCAGCCAAGTAAGGGCGGGGCTTCATGGAAACACCATATATTTT. This sequence encodes CASSQVRAGLHGNTIYF.

The gene calls are TRBV11-3 and TRBJ1-4, with D unclear. Trimming left V 5 bases short and J 8 bases short, with 21 bases between. This CDR3 spans 16 amino acids. Germline CDR1 and CDR2: SGHNT and YENEEA. Here the CDR3 reads CASSVSISIPGEKLFF. For the CDR3, the DNA is TGTGCCAGCAGCGTAAGCATTTCCATCCCAGGCGAAAAACTGTTTTTT.

V gene TRBV4-1 combines with J gene TRBJ2-1; TRBD2 agrees at 7 bases. With 2 bases clipped from V and 6 bases from J, the junction kept 7 bases outside the gene matches. CDR1 is MGHRA and CDR2 is YSYEKL in the germline V gene. This CDR3 contains 15 residues. CDR3 amino acids: CASSQKGLGSNEQFF. Here the CDR3 DNA reads TGCGCCAGCAGCCAAAAAGGACTAGGCTCCAATGAGCAGTTCTTC.

The chain combines TRBV14 with TRBJ1-1; D remains ambiguous. The length of the CDR3 is 12 residues. Per germline, CDR1 SGHDN and CDR2 FVKESK. With 5 bases removed from V and 2 bases from J, the gap between germline ends came to 6 bases. CDR3: CASSSRNTEAFF. For the CDR3, the DNA is TGTGCCAGCAGCTCCAGAAACACTGAAGCTTTCTTT.

The V call is TRBV27, the J call TRBJ2-3; TRBD1 is a possible D gene (5 bases). Per the germline V gene, CDR1 is MNHEY and CDR2 is SMNVEV (reference sequence). Trimming removed 6 bases at V and 0 bases at J, with 16 bases between. The CDR3 is 16 amino acids. CDR3: CASSSLQGISTDTQYF. CDR3 coding DNA: TGTGCCAGCAGCTCCCTTCAGGGTATAAGCACAGATACGCAGTATTTT.

The chain has TRBV28 and TRBJ1-1; TRBD1 agrees at 7 bases. Germline V gene lookup returns CDR1 MDHEN and CDR2 SYDVKM. V lost 6 bases to trimming and J lost 0 bases; unmatched junction nucleotides: 4. This CDR3 spans 14 amino acids. The CDR3 loop reads CASRGTGVNTEAFF. The CDR3 bases are TGTGCCAGCAGGGGCACAGGGGTGAACACTGAAGCTTTCTTT.

This clone was seen only a few times. The gene calls are TRBV18 and TRBJ2-1; a weak D match, TRBD2 (5 bases). Germline V gives CDR1 KGHSH, CDR2 LQKENI. Trimming cost V 0 bases and J 4 bases, with 13 bases left between them. The length of the CDR3 is 16 residues. CDR3 bases: TGTGCCAGCTCACCACCCGGACTTAGTAGGTACAATGAGCAGTTCTTC. It codes for CASSPPGLSRYNEQFF.

The chain links TRBV6-5 to TRBJ1-3; 7 positions match TRBD1. Germline assignment: CDR1 MNHEY and CDR2 SVGAGI. The CDR3 extends over 14 amino acids. Trimming at V came to 6 bases and at J to 3 bases, leaving 5 bases not matched to a gene. The chain's CDR3 is CASSQTGSGNTIYF. The CDR3 DNA reads as TGTGCCAGCAGCCAGACAGGGAGTGGAAACACCATATATTTT.

The V gene is TRBV19, the J gene TRBJ2-1; 7 nucleotides agree with TRBD2. This CDR3 has 12 residues. CDR1 is LNHDA, CDR2 SQIVND, per germline (reference sequence). V lost 3 bases, J lost 14 bases, and 7 bases stayed unmatched. The CDR3 spells CASSMSAGVKFF. For the CDR3, the DNA is TGTGCCAGTAGTATGAGCGCGGGAGTAAAGTTCTTC.

The chain carries TRBV5-1 and TRBJ2-3, with 9 bases that match TRBD2. The CDR3 sequence is 14 residues long. The V segment lost 9 bases and the J segment 4 bases; nucleotides outside the gene matches: 9. The germline V gene has CDR1 SGHRS and CDR2 YFSETQ. CDR3 protein: CATSGGRAADTQYF. The CDR3 DNA is TGCGCCACCTCCGGCGGGAGGGCTGCAGATACGCAGTATTTT. The full variable domain, its missing parts supplied by reference TRBV5-1 and TRBJ2-3, is KAGVTQTPRYLIKTRGQQVTLSCSPISGHRSVSWYQQTPGQGLQFLFEYFSETQRNKGNFPGRFSGRQFSNSRSEMNVSTLELGDSALYLCATSGGRAADTQYFGPGTRLTVL.

This clone was seen a handful of times. The chain couples TRBV7-8 to TRBJ2-1, with D maybe TRBD1 (6 bases). Germline V gene data show CDR1 as SGHVS and CDR2 as FQNEAQ. The CDR3 loop spans 17 amino acids. V shed 5 bases and J shed 2 bases, with 19 bases lying between them. In nucleotides, the CDR3 is TGTGCCAGCAGCATGGGCACCGGGACACGAGCCTACAATGAGCAGTTCTTC. Translated, it gives CASSMGTGTRAYNEQFF.

The sample holds a few counts of this clone. The V gene is TRBV7-9, the J gene TRBJ2-2; D is undetermined. V was trimmed by 1 base and J by 5 bases, leaving 5 bases between them. Per the germline V gene, CDR1 is SEHNR and CDR2 is FQNEAQ (reference sequence). This CDR3 has 13 amino acids. The CDR3 bases are TGTGCCAGCAGCTTAGACGGGACCGGGGAGCTGTTTTTT. It is translated as CASSLDGTGELFF.

V and J are TRBV5-6 and TRBJ2-5; the match to TRBD2 covers 12 bases. The CDR3 covers 15 residues. Germline values: CDR1 SGHDT, CDR2 YYEEEE. Trimming at V came to 0 bases and at J to 9 bases, leaving 6 bases not matched to a gene. The CDR3 nucleotides read TGTGCCAGCAGCTTGGCGAGTCTAGCGGGAGGGGCCCAGTACTTC. Encoded protein: CASSLASLAGGAQYF.

This rearrangement joins TRBV5-1 to TRBJ2-3, with D possibly TRBD1 on 5 matching bases. The CDR3 runs to 15 residues. Trimming shortened V by 4 bases and J by 1 base, and 13 bases separated the two germline ends. Germline CDR1 SGHRS, CDR2 YFSETQ. The CDR3 is CASSQALGGTDTQYF. CDR3 coding DNA: TGCGCCAGCAGCCAGGCCCTAGGGGGCACAGATACGCAGTATTTT.